The 24 T cell receptor beta chains below come from one sample, sequenced in a study of CD8 T cells in ankylosing spondylitis. Study observations and caveats: For ankylosing spondylitis blood, a TCR beta motif of eight or nine highly homologous variants appeared characteristic.

These receptors have no identified antigens. TCRdb processed the 5' RACE reads anew with MiXCR; each CDR3 protein has one entry. The sample consists of about 210,000 distinct CDR3 sequences, 6% to 8% of them appearing once. Source material: blood, either unsorted or a sorted T cell fraction (not recorded which). The receptors here all came from a male donor with ankylosing spondylitis.

This clonotype was recorded many times. The rearrangement joins TRBV29-1 to TRBJ1-2; 10 bases fit TRBD1. Trimming at V came to 8 bases and at J to 8 bases, leaving 8 bases not matched to a gene. The germline V gene encodes CDR1 SQVTM and CDR2 ANQGSEA. The CDR3 is made up of 12 amino acids. CDR3 DNA sequence: TGCAGCTTTCGACAGGGGGCGCGGGGCTACACCTTC. It encodes CSFRQGARGYTF.

This clonotype was counted at least ten times. The gene calls are TRBV4-3 and TRBJ2-7, with a tentative D call TRBD1 (6 bases). Germline loops: CDR1 LGHNA, CDR2 YSLEER. This CDR3 is built from 15 residues. Trimming took 1 base from V and 1 from J, leaving 11 bases between them. As DNA, the CDR3 is TGCGCCAGCAGCCAAGCCACGGACAGTTCCTACGAGCAGTACTTC. Its translation is CASSQATDSSYEQYF.

The sample holds a few counts of this clonotype. V gene TRBV27 combines with J gene TRBJ1-2; 7 bases are a match to TRBD1. Germline-derived CDR1 and CDR2 are MNHEY and SMNVEV (reference sequence). The CDR3 consists of 14 residues. The junction had 6 bases not matched to a gene; V was cut back by 3 bases and J by 5 bases. DNA for the CDR3: TGTGCCAGCAGTTTTGCAGGGGGGTTGTATGGCTACACCTTC. As protein: CASSFAGGLYGYTF.

This clonotype occurred a few times. The rearrangement links TRBV4-3 to TRBJ2-5; D might be TRBD1 (6 bases). V shed 0 bases and J shed 9 bases, with 20 bases lying between them. Per the germline V gene, CDR1 is LGHNA and CDR2 is YSLEER. CDR3 length: 16 residues. DNA of the CDR3: TGCGCCAGCAGCCAAGATCGACAGGATCTACTTGGGGCCCAGTACTTC. It is translated as CASSQDRQDLLGAQYF.

Ten or more counts support this clonotype. The V and J genes are TRBV7-9 and TRBJ2-7, with D possibly TRBD2 on 6 matching bases. This CDR3 is built from 15 residues. V dropped 5 bases and J dropped 3 bases, with 17 bases sitting between them. Germline CDR1 is SEHNR and CDR2 is FQNEAQ (reference sequence). CDR3 protein: CASSNKEGSDYEQYF. The CDR3 DNA reads TGTGCCAGCAGCAACAAGGAGGGGTCTGACTACGAGCAGTACTTC.

This rearrangement joins TRBV20-1 to TRBJ2-5; 7 nucleotides line up with TRBD2. V lost 3 bases, J lost 5 bases, and 15 bases stayed unmatched. Germline assignment: CDR1 DFQATT and CDR2 SNEGSKA (reference sequence). This CDR3 region has 16 residues. As DNA, the CDR3 is TGCAGTGCTAGGGTCCTCGAGGCGGGAGTCGGGGAGACCCAGTACTTC. It is translated as CSARVLEAGVGETQYF.

This clonotype was seen a single time. A much more abundant neighbour one base away suggests this may be a read error. This sequence joins TRBV27 and TRBJ2-7, with D maybe TRBD2 (5 bases). V gave up 6 bases and J gave up 0 bases, with 12 bases separating them. The germline V gene has CDR1 MNHEY and CDR2 SMNVEV (reference sequence). The CDR3 totals 14 residues. The CDR3, as DNA: TGTGCCAGCAGATCTAGCCTCATCTCCTACGAGCAGTACTTC. Its protein is CASRSSLISYEQYF.

This clonotype was observed many times. CDR3 loop: CASSRGNTGELFF. In DNA form, the CDR3 reads TGTGCCAGCTCCCGGGGGAACACCGGGGAGCTGTTTTTT. V is TRBV12-3 or TRBV12-4 and J is TRBJ2-2; perhaps TRBD2 as D (5 bases). V lost 8 bases and J lost 1, with 8 bases in between. The CDR3 covers 13 residues.

In this sample, this clonotype turned up many times. V usage is TRBV7-9 and J usage is TRBJ2-7, with D possibly matching TRBD1 (5 bases). Trimming took 5 bases from V and 3 from J, leaving 17 bases between them. Germline-derived CDR1 and CDR2 are SEHNR and FQNEAQ (reference sequence). The CDR3 has 15 amino acids. The CDR3 here is CASSASSGQLYEQYF. CDR3 sequence (DNA): TGTGCCAGCAGCGCCTCCTCCGGACAACTCTACGAGCAGTACTTC. Combining the CDR3 with reference TRBV7-9 and TRBJ2-7 gives the whole variable domain DTGVSQNPRHKITKRGQNVTFRCDPISEHNRLYWYRQTLGQGPEFLTYFQNEAQLEKSRLLSDRFSAERPKGSFSTLEIQRTEQGDSAMYLCASSASSGQLYEQYFGPGTRLTVT.

This clonotype has a count of ten or more. The chain is built from TRBV4-2 and TRBJ2-7, with 11 nucleotides matching TRBD1. Germline-derived CDR1 and CDR2 are LGHNA and YNFKEQ. The junction had 2 bases not matched to a gene; V was cut back by 3 bases and J by 4 bases. The CDR3 is made up of 14 amino acids. CDR3 sequence (DNA): TGTGCCAGCAGCCAGGACAGGGGGCCTTACGAGCAGTACTTC. This gives the protein CASSQDRGPYEQYF.

This clonotype has more than one count but fewer than ten. An end of the junction differs from the germline gene, which may be a read error. The V gene is TRBV4-2, the J gene TRBJ1-1, with 8 positions matching TRBD1. The length of the CDR3 is 14 residues. CDR1 and CDR2 (germline): LGHNA, YNFKEQ. The CDR3 loop reads CASSEDSRGRVAFF. The DNA for the CDR3 is TGTGCCAGCAGCGAAGACTCCAGGGGGCGGGTAGCTTTCTTT.

The sample holds many counts of this clonotype. The gene calls are TRBV28 and TRBJ1-5, with 9 bases aligning to TRBD1. Germline V gene data show CDR1 as MDHEN and CDR2 as SYDVKM. CDR3 length: 16 amino acids. V trimming: 6 bases; J trimming: 4 bases; junction bases outside the gene matches: 10. The CDR3, as DNA: TGTGCCAGCAGGTCGGACAGGGGCAGGTCAAATCAGCCCCAGCATTTT. Its translation is CASRSDRGRSNQPQHF.

This clonotype has at least ten counts. Written as DNA, the CDR3 is TGTGCCATCAGTGAGCAAGGGAGGGGTGAGCAGTTCTTC. It specifies CAISEQGRGEQFF. V usage is TRBV10-3 and J usage is TRBJ2-1; TRBD2 matches 7 bases. From germline, CDR1 is ENHRY and CDR2 SYGVKD. The CDR3 has 13 amino acids. After removal of 2 bases from V and 9 bases from J, the junction contained 4 bases not matched to a gene.

This clonotype was picked up a small number of times. The V call is TRBV5-5, the J call TRBJ1-1; 7 nucleotides line up with TRBD1. The ends lost 6 bases at V and 3 bases at J; junction bases unmatched: 20. Germline V lookup: CDR1 SGHKS, CDR2 YYEKEE (reference sequence). CDR3 length: 18 residues. CDR3: CASTSIGGGASGYTEAFF. CDR3 nucleotide sequence: TGTGCCAGCACCTCCATTGGAGGGGGCGCCAGCGGGTACACTGAAGCTTTCTTT.

This clonotype was found a few times. The rearrangement joins TRBV7-9 to TRBJ2-7, with unresolved D. The CDR3 runs 16 residues. CDR1 and CDR2 from the germline V gene are SEHNR and FQNEAQ (reference sequence). Trimming removed 5 bases from V and 7 bases from J, with 24 bases in between. The CDR3 loop reads CASSHRDMVRRWEQYF. CDR3 coding DNA: TGTGCCAGCAGCCACCGAGATATGGTGCGAAGATGGGAGCAGTACTTC.

In this sample, this clonotype turned up many times. This chain links TRBV4-1 with TRBJ2-7, with 7 positions matching TRBD1. CDR3 length: 17 amino acids. Per the germline V gene, CDR1 is MGHRA and CDR2 is YSYEKL. Unmatched junction bases numbered 9, after V lost 1 base and J lost 0 bases. The CDR3 DNA follows: TGCGCCAGCAGCCAAGCATCCGGGACAGCCAACTCCTACGAGCAGTACTTC. It translates to CASSQASGTANSYEQYF.

This clonotype has ten or more counts. The chain links TRBV7-8 to TRBJ2-1; D gene ambiguous. Trimming removed 1 base from V and 0 bases from J, with 7 bases in between. This CDR3 is built from 15 residues. CDR1 SGHVS and CDR2 FQNEAQ come from the germline V gene. CDR3 sequence: CASSLEVGSYNEQFF. The CDR3, as DNA: TGTGCCAGCAGCTTAGAAGTGGGCTCCTACAATGAGCAGTTCTTC.

This clonotype was found many times. The V and J genes are TRBV4-3 and TRBJ2-1, with D perhaps TRBD2 (5 bases). Germline V gene lookup returns CDR1 LGHNA and CDR2 YSLEER. The ends were cut back, 3 bases at V and 6 bases at J, with 9 bases in the middle. The length of the CDR3 is 13 residues. The CDR3 loop is CASSQRSGNEQFF. The CDR3 DNA sequence: TGCGCCAGCAGCCAGCGAAGCGGCAATGAGCAGTTCTTC.

The rearrangement joins TRBV3-1 to TRBJ2-5; 9 bases match TRBD1. Germline lookup yields CDR1 LGHDT and CDR2 YNNKEL (reference sequence). V lost 4 bases, J lost 0 bases, and 6 bases stayed unmatched. The CDR3 is made up of 16 amino acids. The CDR3 nucleotides are TGTGCCAGCAGCCTAGGGGGACAGGGAAACCAAGAGACCCAGTACTTC. It is translated as CASSLGGQGNQETQYF.

This clonotype was recorded at least ten times. The rearrangement uses TRBV2 and TRBJ2-7; TRBD2 might be the D (7 bases). The germline V gene encodes CDR1 SNHLY and CDR2 FYNNEI. CDR3 length: 16 residues. The V and J ends lost 4 bases and 4 bases respectively, with 20 bases between them. CDR3 DNA sequence: TGTGCCAGCAGTGGGAATCTTCGGGGAGGGGGATACGAGCAGTACTTC. Its translation: CASSGNLRGGGYEQYF.

The J gene is TRBJ2-5, the V gene TRBV7-9; no clear D gene. V dropped 5 bases and J dropped 1 base, with 11 bases sitting between them. Germline V gene data show CDR1 as SEHNR and CDR2 as FQNEAQ (reference sequence). The CDR3 sequence is 14 residues long. The CDR3 is CASSLQTVQETQYF. CDR3 sequence (DNA): TGTGCCAGCAGCCTCCAGACGGTCCAAGAGACCCAGTACTTC.

With respect to this clonotype: The CDR3 does not close with the conserved phenylalanine or tryptophan, likely indicating a read error. The V gene is TRBV20-1, the J gene TRBJ2-5; 9 bases are shared with TRBD2. Per germline, CDR1 DFQATT and CDR2 SNEGSKA (reference sequence). The CDR3 is made up of 13 amino acids. The CDR3 reads CSSTSGLQETQYL. DNA of the CDR3: TGCAGCTCGACTAGCGGACTCCAAGAGACCCAGTACTTG.

This clonotype was seen at least ten times. This chain uses TRBV10-3 with TRBJ2-7, with D possibly called TRBD1 or TRBD2 (6 bases each). Trimming stripped 6 bases from V and 6 bases from J, with 12 bases between. CDR3 length: 12 amino acids. Germline CDR1 and CDR2: ENHRY and SYGVKD. CDR3 nucleotide sequence: TGTGCCATCAGACTACAGGGAGGCGAGCAGTACTTC. This translates into CAIRLQGGEQYF.

This clonotype was seen at least ten times. V is TRBV9 and J is TRBJ1-1; 11 bases are shared with TRBD1. The germline CDR1 and CDR2 sequences are SGDLS and YYNGEE. V gave up 3 bases and J gave up 5 bases; unmatched junction bases: 6. The CDR3 is made up of 15 amino acids. DNA of the CDR3: TGTGCCAGCAGCGCTCGTTGGGACAGGGGGACTGAAGCTTTCTTT. Translating gives CASSARWDRGTEAFF.